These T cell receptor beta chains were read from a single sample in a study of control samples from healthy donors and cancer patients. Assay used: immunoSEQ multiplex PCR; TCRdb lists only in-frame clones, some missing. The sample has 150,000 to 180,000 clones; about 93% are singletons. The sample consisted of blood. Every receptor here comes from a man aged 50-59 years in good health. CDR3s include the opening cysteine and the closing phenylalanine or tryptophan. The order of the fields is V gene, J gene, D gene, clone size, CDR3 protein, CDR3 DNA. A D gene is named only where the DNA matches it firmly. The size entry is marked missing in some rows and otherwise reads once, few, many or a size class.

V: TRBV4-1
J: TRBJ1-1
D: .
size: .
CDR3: CASRTGQTNTEAFF
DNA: TGCGCCAGCAGAACGGGGCAGACCAACACTGAAGCTTTCTTT

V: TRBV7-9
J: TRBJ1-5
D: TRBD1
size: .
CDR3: CASSLGTGAIQPQHF
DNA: TGTGCCAGCAGCCTTGGGACAGGGGCAATTCAGCCCCAGCATTTT

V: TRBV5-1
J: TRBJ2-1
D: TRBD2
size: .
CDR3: CASSSVTSGKYNNEQFF
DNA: TGCGCCAGCAGCTCGGTAACTAGCGGGAAGTATAACAATGAGCAGTTCTTC

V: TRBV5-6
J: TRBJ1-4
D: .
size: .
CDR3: CASSFGEKLFF
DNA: TGTGCCAGCAGCTTCGGCGAAAAACTGTTTTTT

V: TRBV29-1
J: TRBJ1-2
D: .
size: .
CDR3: CSVEVGRAGGYTF
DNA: TGCAGCGTTGAAGTCGGCAGGGCGGGTGGCTACACCTTC

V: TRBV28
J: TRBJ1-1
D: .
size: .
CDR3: CASSLGRAGNTEAFF
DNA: TGTGCCAGCAGTTTAGGCAGGGCGGGGAACACTGAAGCTTTCTTT

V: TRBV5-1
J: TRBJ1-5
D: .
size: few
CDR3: CASSLEGGNQPQHF
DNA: TGCGCCAGCAGCTTGGAGGGGGGCAATCAGCCCCAGCATTTT

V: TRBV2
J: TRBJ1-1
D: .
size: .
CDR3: CASSDEGTTEAFF
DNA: TGTGCCAGCAGTGATGAAGGGACCACTGAAGCTTTCTTT

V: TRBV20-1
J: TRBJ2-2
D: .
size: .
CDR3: CSADSTGELFF
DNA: TGCAGTGCTGACAGCACCGGGGAGCTGTTTTTT

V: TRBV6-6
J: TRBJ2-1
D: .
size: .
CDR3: CASSRTPQLSYNEQFF
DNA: TGTGCCAGCAGTCGAACCCCACAGCTATCCTACAATGAGCAGTTCTTC

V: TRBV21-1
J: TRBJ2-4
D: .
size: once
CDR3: CASSKCCARAKNIQYF
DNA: TGTGCCAGCAGCAAATGTTGCGCCCGAGCCAAAAACATTCAGTACTTC

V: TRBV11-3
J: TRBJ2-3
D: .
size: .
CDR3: CASSLRGNTDTQYF
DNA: TGTGCCAGCAGCTTAAGAGGGAACACAGATACGCAGTATTTT

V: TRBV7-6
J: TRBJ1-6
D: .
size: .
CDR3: CASSLAARVSYNSPLHF
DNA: TGTGCCAGCAGCTTAGCGGCCCGGGTCTCCTATAATTCACCCCTCCACTTT

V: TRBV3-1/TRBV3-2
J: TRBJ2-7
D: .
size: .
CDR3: CASSLGLFYEQYF
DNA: TGTGCCAGCAGCCTAGGACTTTTTTACGAGCAGTACTTC

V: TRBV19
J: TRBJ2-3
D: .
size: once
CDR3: CASSTPPGGGSGSTDTQYF
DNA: TGTGCCAGTAGTACCCCCCCGGGGGGCGGGAGTGGAAGCACAGATACGCAGTATTTT

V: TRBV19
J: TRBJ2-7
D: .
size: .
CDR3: CASSPGVSYEQYF
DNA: TGTGCCAGTAGCCCGGGGGTCTCCTACGAGCAGTACTTC

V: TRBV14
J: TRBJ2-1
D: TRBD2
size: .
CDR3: CASSQDPGGKNNEQFF
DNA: TGTGCCAGCAGCCAAGATCCCGGGGGGAAGAACAATGAGCAGTTCTTC

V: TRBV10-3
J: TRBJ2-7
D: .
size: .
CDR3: CAISESGQAEQYF
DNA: TGTGCCATCAGTGAGTCAGGGCAGGCCGAGCAGTACTTC

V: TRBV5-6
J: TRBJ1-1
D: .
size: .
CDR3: CASSLAPATNTEAFF
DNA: TGTGCCAGCAGCTTGGCGCCAGCCACGAACACTGAAGCTTTCTTT

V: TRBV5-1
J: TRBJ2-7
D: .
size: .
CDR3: CASSLSLGSYEQYF
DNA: TGCGCCAGCAGCCTTAGCCTCGGGTCCTACGAGCAGTACTTC

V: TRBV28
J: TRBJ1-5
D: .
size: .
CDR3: CAKWGRDQPQHF
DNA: TGTGCTAAGTGGGGTAGGGATCAGCCCCAGCATTTT

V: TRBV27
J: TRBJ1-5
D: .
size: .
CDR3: CASSLVLDQPQHF
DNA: TGTGCCAGCAGTTTGGTTCTCGATCAGCCCCAGCATTTT

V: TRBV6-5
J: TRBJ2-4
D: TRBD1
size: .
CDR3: CASSRGGQENIQYF
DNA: TGTGCCAGCAGTAGAGGGGGACAGGAAAACATTCAGTACTTC

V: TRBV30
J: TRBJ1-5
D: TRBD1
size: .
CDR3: CAWSTGTGSQPQHF
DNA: TGTGCCTGGAGCACCGGGACAGGGAGTCAGCCCCAGCATTTT

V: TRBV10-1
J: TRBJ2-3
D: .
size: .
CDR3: CASSEDGSDTQYF
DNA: TGCGCCAGCAGTGAGGACGGGTCCGATACGCAGTATTTT

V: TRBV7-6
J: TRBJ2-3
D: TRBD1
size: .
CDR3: CASSLATGADTQYF
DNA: TGTGCCAGCAGCTTAGCGACAGGGGCAGATACGCAGTATTTT

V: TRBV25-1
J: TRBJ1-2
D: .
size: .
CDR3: CASSEYAQGSYTF
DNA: TGTGCCAGCAGTGAATATGCGCAGGGGAGCTACACCTTC

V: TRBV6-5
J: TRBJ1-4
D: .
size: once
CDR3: CASRLQRPNEKLFF
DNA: TGTGCCAGCAGACTACAGCGACCTAATGAAAAACTGTTTTTT

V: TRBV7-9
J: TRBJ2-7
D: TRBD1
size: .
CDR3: CASSWDSTYEQYF
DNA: TGTGCCAGCAGCTGGGACAGTACCTACGAGCAGTACTTC

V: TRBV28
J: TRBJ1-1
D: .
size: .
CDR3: CASSPPPLNTEAFF
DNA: TGTGCCAGCAGTCCCCCCCCTTTGAACACTGAAGCTTTCTTT

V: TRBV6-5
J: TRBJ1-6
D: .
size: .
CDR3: CASKREVLYNSPLHF
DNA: TGTGCCAGCAAGAGGGAAGTGTTATATAATTCACCCCTCCACTTT

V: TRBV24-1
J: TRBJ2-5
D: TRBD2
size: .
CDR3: CATSDGGLAGVETQYF
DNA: TGTGCCACCAGTGACGGTGGACTAGCGGGAGTAGAGACCCAGTACTTC

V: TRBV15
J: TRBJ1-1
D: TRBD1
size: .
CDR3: CATTPGGQGGAFF
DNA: TGTGCCACCACCCCTGGAGGACAGGGTGGGGCTTTCTTT

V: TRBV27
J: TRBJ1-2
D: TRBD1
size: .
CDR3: CASRGTGTYGYTF
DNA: TGTGCCAGCAGAGGGACAGGGACCTATGGCTACACCTTC

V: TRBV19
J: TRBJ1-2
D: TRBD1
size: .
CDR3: CASSFSALGTAHYGYTF
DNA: TGTGCCAGTAGTTTCTCCGCACTCGGGACAGCTCACTATGGCTACACCTTC

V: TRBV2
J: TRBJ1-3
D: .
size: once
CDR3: CATGGVGNTIYF
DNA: TGTGCCACGGGCGGGGTAGGAAACACCATATATTTT

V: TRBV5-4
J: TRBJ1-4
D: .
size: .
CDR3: CASSPRGSGKLFF
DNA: TGTGCCAGCAGCCCCAGGGGAAGCGGAAAACTGTTTTTT

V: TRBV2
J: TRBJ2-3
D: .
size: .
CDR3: CASSEQGSGTDTQYF
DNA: TGTGCCAGCAGCGAACAGGGTAGTGGCACAGATACGCAGTATTTT

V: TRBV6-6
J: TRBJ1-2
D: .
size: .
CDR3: CAAGGNGYTF
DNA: TGTGCCGCGGGAGGGAATGGCTACACCTTC

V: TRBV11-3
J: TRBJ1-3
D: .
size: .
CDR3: CASSLGGLLSGNTIYF
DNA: TGTGCCAGCAGCCTGGGGGGACTGCTCTCTGGAAACACCATATATTTT

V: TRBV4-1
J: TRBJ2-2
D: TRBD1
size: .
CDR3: CASSQEGQPFTGELFF
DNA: TGCGCCAGCAGCCAAGAGGGACAGCCATTCACCGGGGAGCTGTTTTTT

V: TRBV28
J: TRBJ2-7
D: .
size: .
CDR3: CASRFQGPEQYF
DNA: TGTGCCAGCAGGTTCCAGGGGCCCGAGCAGTACTTC

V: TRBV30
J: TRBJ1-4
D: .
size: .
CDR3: CAWKFSGAGEKLFF
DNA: TGTGCCTGGAAATTCTCGGGGGCCGGTGAAAAACTGTTTTTT

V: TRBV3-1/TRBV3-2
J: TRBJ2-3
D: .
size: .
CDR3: CASSITSGSTDTQYF
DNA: TGTGCCAGCAGCATTACATCAGGGTCCACAGATACGCAGTATTTT

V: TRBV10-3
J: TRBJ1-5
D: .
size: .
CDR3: CAISEGARNQPQHF
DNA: TGTGCCATCAGTGAGGGGGCTCGCAATCAGCCCCAGCATTTT

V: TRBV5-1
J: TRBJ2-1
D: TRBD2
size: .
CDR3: CASSLASFFGLAGGVNEQFF
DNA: TGCGCCAGCAGCTTGGCTTCGTTCTTCGGACTAGCGGGAGGGGTCAATGAGCAGTTCTTC

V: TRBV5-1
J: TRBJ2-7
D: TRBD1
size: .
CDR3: CASSWRQGSYEQYF
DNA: TGCGCCAGCAGCTGGCGACAGGGGTCCTACGAGCAGTACTTC

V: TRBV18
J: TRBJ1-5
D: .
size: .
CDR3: CASSPTGTSNQPQHF
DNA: TGTGCCAGCTCACCAACGGGGACTAGCAATCAGCCCCAGCATTTT

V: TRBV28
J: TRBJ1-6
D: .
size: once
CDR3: CASSLTRAQALHF
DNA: TGTGCCAGCAGTTTAACGCGAGCGCAAGCCCTCCACTTT

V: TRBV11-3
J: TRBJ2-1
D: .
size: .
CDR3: CASSLVTGHNEQFF
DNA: TGTGCCAGCAGCTTAGTTACAGGGCATAATGAGCAGTTCTTC

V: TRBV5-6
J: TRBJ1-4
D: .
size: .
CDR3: CASSLGTASNEKLFF
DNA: TGTGCCAGCAGCTTAGGGACGGCTTCCAATGAAAAACTGTTTTTT

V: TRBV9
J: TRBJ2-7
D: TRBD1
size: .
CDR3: CASSSRTGGAEQYF
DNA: TGTGCCAGCAGCTCCCGAACAGGGGGCGCCGAGCAGTACTTC

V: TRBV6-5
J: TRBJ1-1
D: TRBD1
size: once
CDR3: CASSRQGKTEAFF
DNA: TGTGCCAGCAGCCGACAGGGGAAGACTGAAGCTTTCTTT